The subject of this entry is one T cell receptor (beta chain). These data are taken from a study of blood T cell repertoires in COVID-19. Germline V gene data show CDR1 as MDHEN and CDR2 as SYDVKM. V lost 5 bases, J lost 5 bases, and 21 bases lay in between. The CDR3 contains 16 residues. Profiling relied on immunoSEQ multiplex PCR, and the TCRdb table lists in-frame clones only, not all of them. The table lists hundreds of thousands of clones, about 82% of them singletons. The rearrangement uses TRBV28 and TRBJ1-2, with a possible D match to TRBD1 (5 bases). The sequenced material came from peripheral blood. This clonotype was obtained from a woman in her forties or fifties with active or convalescent COVID-19. CDR3 in DNA: TGTGCCAGCAGTCTTGAAGACTCCGACAGCCTATATGGCTACACCTTC. Its translation: CASSLEDSDSLYGYTF.